What follows describes a single T cell receptor (beta chain). Its antigen is unknown. Treatment indicated: approximately nine-day PBMC culture with coronavirus spike peptide pools or control peptides (ViraFEST assay). According to the study, CD4+ T cells from the unexposed donor were gathered ahead of the COVID-19 pandemic (2011-2018). This specimen comes from a study of vaccination and CD4 T cells after COVID-19. Background on the study: Everyone enrolled got two doses of BNT162b2 or mRNA-1273 vaccine. Study-wide findings and caveats: Convalescent patients displayed a median about 85% of reactive clones emerging only post-vaccination.

Sequencing of DNA taken from cultured CD4+ T cells relied on the Oncomine TCR Beta short-read assay. The authors extracted genomic DNA from cultured CD4+ T cells. TCRdb called the PCR reads again in MiXCR, with one record for every CDR3 protein. The top ten clones hold roughly 13% of a sample with roughly 10,000 distinct CDR3 sequences, around 32% of them seen once. Germline CDR1 reads DFQATT; CDR2 reads SNEGSKA (reference sequence). V was clipped by 6 bases and J by 5 bases, with 19 bases between them. The CDR3 covers 14 residues. This sequence joins TRBV20-1 and TRBJ2-5; maybe TRBD1 (5 bases). The sample was CD4+ T cells from blood, cultured in vitro. This TCR was sampled from a human donor in good health. CDR3 nucleotides: TGCAGTGCGCCGGACAATTGGCCCCAGGAGACCCAGTACTTC. Its translation: CSAPDNWPQETQYF.